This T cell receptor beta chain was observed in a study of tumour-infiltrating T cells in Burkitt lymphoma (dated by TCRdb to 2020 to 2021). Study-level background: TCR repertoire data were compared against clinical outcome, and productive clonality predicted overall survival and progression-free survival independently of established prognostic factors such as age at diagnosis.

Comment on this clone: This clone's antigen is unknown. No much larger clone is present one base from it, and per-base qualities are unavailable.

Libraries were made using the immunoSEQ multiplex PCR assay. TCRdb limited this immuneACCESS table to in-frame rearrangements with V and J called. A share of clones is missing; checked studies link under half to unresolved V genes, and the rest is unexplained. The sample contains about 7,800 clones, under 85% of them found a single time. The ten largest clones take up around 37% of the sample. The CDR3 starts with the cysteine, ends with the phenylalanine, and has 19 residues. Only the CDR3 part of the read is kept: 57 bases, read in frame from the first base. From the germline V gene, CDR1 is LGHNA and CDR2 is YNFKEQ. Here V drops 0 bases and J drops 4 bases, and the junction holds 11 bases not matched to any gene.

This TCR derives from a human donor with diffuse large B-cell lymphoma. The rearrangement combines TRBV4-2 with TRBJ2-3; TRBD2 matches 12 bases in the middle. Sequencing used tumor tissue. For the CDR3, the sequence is CASSQEATLAGGPADTQYF. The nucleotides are TGTGCCAGCAGCCAAGAGGCAACCCTAGCGGGGGGGCCCGCAGATACGCAGTATTTT.